The entry below gives a single T cell receptor (beta chain) sequence along with its context. As yet, its antigen is unknown. This specimen comes from a study of post-analysis software for immune sequencing data. Study as a whole: Patients had relapsing-remitting, secondary progressive or progressive-relapsing multiple sclerosis; some lacked subtype.

Germline values: CDR1 LNHNV, CDR2 YYDKDF (reference sequence). CDR3 length equals 14 residues. Trimming removed 4 bases from V and 7 bases from J, with 14 bases in between. Notes on the study in general: Patients showed TRBV5-6, TRBV5-1 and TRBV20-1 among five TRBV segments more frequent than in controls. Multiple sclerosis patients showed significantly lower normalized Chao1 diversity than controls did.

Every TCR beta cDNA library bore unique molecular identifiers. TCRdb reprocessed the PCR reads via MiXCR and lists one record per CDR3 protein. This table has some 690,000 distinct CDR3 sequences, 25% to 30% appearing once. The chain employs TRBV15 and TRBJ2-1; the D gene is possibly TRBD1 (6 bases). Sequenced: blood. The TCR comes from a girl aged 10-17 years with multiple sclerosis. In nucleotides, the CDR3 is TGTGCCACCAGCATAAGGGGGAGTTGGAATGAGCAGTTCTTC. Protein: CATSIRGSWNEQFF.